This note documents a single TCR beta chain sequence. This clonotype was observed a few times. Its target antigen remains unknown. The input lacks base qualities; no much larger clone sits a single base away. This sample was taken from a study of response to subunit inactivated influenza vaccine (dated by TCRdb to the late 2010s). Regarding the study in general: Deep quantitative profiling of the T cell receptor repertoire was used in the study to follow responses to a trivalent subunit inactivated influenza vaccine. General study outcomes and caveats: According to the authors, only a limited number of new T cells may be recruited by each seasonal influenza vaccination.

CDR1 and CDR2 are drawn from the germline V gene (reference sequence): LNHDA, SQIVND. Inclusive of the bounding cysteine and phenylalanine, the CDR3 is 16 residues long. Left in the record is the CDR3 DNA by itself, 48 bases read in frame from the first base. The V end loses 4 bases and the J end loses 0 bases, and a stretch of 10 bases separates them. Library preparation employed RT-PCR. The sequencer listed for this sample is Illumina HiSeq 2500. TCRdb passed the public sequencing reads through fastp at Q25 and MiXCR, retaining productive beta sequences. Rows are unified per CDR3 protein, each entry keeping the most common DNA and genes. The sample contains some 500,000 distinct CDR3 sequences, about 15% of them found a single time. Of the sample, less than 4% falls within the top ten clones.

This receptor was taken from a man between 45 and 75 years old who received an inactivated influenza vaccine. Donor details come from another sample of the same person, matched by shared clones. Source: CD4+ T cells sorted from PBMCs, taken roughly 24 months after vaccination. Recombination joined TRBV19 with TRBJ2-6, with no confidently assigned D gene. In nucleotide form, the sequence is TGTGCCAGTAGTAGGCAACTCCTCTCTGGGGCCAACGTCCTGACTTTC. Its protein product is CASSRQLLSGANVLTF.